This TCR beta chain was documented in a study of blood T cell repertoires in COVID-19. Study information: Samples representing acute and convalescent COVID-19 were sourced from the United States, Italy and Spain. Sources were T cells, B-cell-depleted T cells, or PBMCs; the material itself was cDNA or gDNA.

Germline V gene lookup returns CDR1 MNHEY and CDR2 SVGAGI. The CDR3 extends over 14 amino acids. Trimming left V 8 bases short and J 0 bases short, with 11 bases between. Under the authors' procedure: Quantification of nucleated cells was approximated via reference gene primer amplification. Clones were sequenced by immunoSEQ multiplex PCR, and TCRdb holds only the in-frame ones, with some missing. V and J calls and clone size follow that table, whereas D and trimming were derived from the DNA. Here the sample spans under 200,000 clones, 70% to 90% being singletons. The sample holds a few counts of this clone.

The sequenced material came from peripheral blood. This TCR derives from a man in his fifties or sixties with active or convalescent COVID-19. This chain links TRBV6-5 with TRBJ2-1; possibly TRBD2 for D (6 bases). The CDR3 DNA reads TGTGCCAGCTGCGGGACGAGCTCCTACAATGAGCAGTTCTTC. Protein product: CASCGTSSYNEQFF.